Each of the 21 T cell receptor beta chains below was sequenced from the same sample in a study of shared clonotypes between healthy human individuals. Sequencing used immunoSEQ multiplex PCR; TCRdb keeps in-frame clones, though not all of them. The table has roughly 2.5 million clones, 85% to 95% seen once. Sample: naive CD4+ T cells sorted from blood. As to subset: CD45RA+ positively selected. Receptors originate from a man aged 18-30 years in good health.

The chain uses TRBV4-1 and TRBJ1-1; TRBD1 aligns across 12 bases. Germline lookup yields CDR1 MGHRA and CDR2 YSYEKL. The junction had 2 bases not matched to a gene; V was cut back by 1 base and J by 5 bases. This CDR3 region has 15 residues. The CDR3 DNA follows: TGCGCCAGCAGCCAAGGGGACAGGGGGCGAACTGAAGCTTTCTTT. It is translated as CASSQGDRGRTEAFF.

V is TRBV19 and J is TRBJ1-5; 10 nucleotides match TRBD1. Germline CDR1 LNHDA, CDR2 SQIVND (reference sequence). J was trimmed by 5 bases and V by 5 bases; bases with no gene match: 9. This CDR3 is 16 amino acids long. The CDR3 protein is CASSPGQGRLDQPQHF. As DNA, the CDR3 is TGTGCCAGTAGTCCGGGACAGGGGCGTCTAGATCAGCCCCAGCATTTT.

The CDR3 coding sequence is TGCAGCGTCCAATGGGCGAAGGATGGCATTCAGTACTTC. This codes for CSVQWAKDGIQYF. V usage is TRBV29-1 and J usage is TRBJ2-4; no reliable D call. Trimming pared 6 bases from V and 9 bases from J, leaving 18 bases between. Germline assignment: CDR1 SQVTM and CDR2 ANQGSEA. The CDR3 is 13 residues long. Combining the CDR3 with reference TRBV29-1 and TRBJ2-4 gives the whole variable domain SAVISQKPSRDICQRGTSLTIQCQVDSQVTMMFWYRQQPGQSLTLIATANQGSEATYESGFVIDKFPISRPNLTFSTLTVSNMSPEDSSIYLCSVQWAKDGIQYFGAGTRLSVL.

J is TRBJ1-2 and V is TRBV5-1; no clear D. The CDR3 totals 14 residues. Trimming shortened V by 4 bases and J by 7 bases, and 17 bases separated the two germline ends. Per the germline V gene, CDR1 is SGHRS and CDR2 is YFSETQ. CDR3 sequence: CASSLDPGTPGYTF. The CDR3 DNA follows: TGCGCCAGCAGCCTGGACCCTGGAACGCCTGGCTACACCTTC.

The rearrangement links TRBV7-9 to TRBJ1-4, with 9 positions matching TRBD1. Looked up from germline, CDR1 is SEHNR and CDR2 is FQNEAQ (reference sequence). V shed 7 bases and J 8 bases; nucleotides not matched to a gene: 8. This CDR3 has 14 residues. The CDR3 reads CASTDRGDLEKLFF. CDR3 sequence (DNA): TGTGCCAGCACCGACAGGGGGGATCTGGAAAAACTGTTTTTT.

This clone was observed once. The V gene is TRBV7-9, the J gene TRBJ1-3, with D hard to call. The V gene lost 1 base and the J gene lost 0 bases, with 13 bases spanning the gap. Germline V gives CDR1 SEHNR, CDR2 FQNEAQ (reference sequence). This CDR3 region has 17 residues. The CDR3 is CASSLELGSDSGNTIYF. The CDR3 DNA sequence: TGTGCCAGCAGCTTAGAATTAGGTAGCGACTCTGGAAACACCATATATTTT.

V gene TRBV5-5 combines with J gene TRBJ2-1, with D uncertain. Germline lookup yields CDR1 SGHKS and CDR2 YYEKEE (reference sequence). V shed 4 bases and J shed 6 bases, with 11 bases lying between them. The CDR3 has 13 residues. Here the CDR3 DNA reads TGTGCCAGCAGCCCCTGGAACGGCAATGAGCAGTTCTTC. Translation: CASSPWNGNEQFF.

J is TRBJ2-3 and V is TRBV11-2; perhaps TRBD1 as D (5 bases). The CDR3 loop spans 13 amino acids. V dropped 10 bases and J dropped 10 bases, with 21 bases sitting between them. The germline V gene encodes CDR1 SGHAT and CDR2 FQNNGV. This chain's CDR3 is CAIRQQESGAQYF. The CDR3 nucleotides are TGTGCCATTCGACAGCAAGAGTCGGGTGCGCAGTATTTT.

The CDR3 is CASSFSRTGGLLYNSPLHF. CDR3 bases: TGTGCCAGCAGTTTTTCAAGGACAGGGGGCTTACTCTATAATTCACCCCTCCACTTT. This chain uses TRBV27 with TRBJ1-6, with 11 nucleotides matching TRBD1. J lost 3 bases, V lost 3 bases, and 10 bases had no gene match. The germline gives CDR1 MNHEY, CDR2 SMNVEV (reference sequence). The CDR3 consists of 19 residues.

The rearrangement uses TRBV11-3 and TRBJ2-1, with D perhaps matching TRBD1 or TRBD2 (5 bases each). Germline V gives CDR1 SGHNT, CDR2 YENEEA. The CDR3 totals 12 residues. V was clipped by 0 bases and J by 12 bases, with 9 bases between them. DNA for the CDR3: TGTGCCAGCAGCTTAGATCTGGGACGGCAGTTCTTC. Amino acids: CASSLDLGRQFF. The whole variable domain, filled in from reference TRBV11-3 and TRBJ2-1, reads EAGVVQSPRYKIIEKKQPVAFWCNPISGHNTLYWYLQNLGQGPELLIRYENEEAVDDSQLPKDRFSAERLKGVDSTLKIQPAELGDSAVYLCASSLDLGRQFFGPGTRLTVL.

Here the CDR3 reads CSVRASGGNTIYF. For the CDR3, the DNA is TGCAGCGTCCGGGCCTCGGGGGGAAACACCATATATTTT. This chain links TRBV29-1 with TRBJ1-3; no clear D. V lost 6 bases to trimming and J lost 4 bases, with 13 bases between them. Per the germline V gene, CDR1 is SQVTM and CDR2 is ANQGSEA. The CDR3 is made up of 13 amino acids.

The chain carries TRBV6-5 and TRBJ2-7; D remains unclear. CDR1 is MNHEY, CDR2 SVGAGI, per germline. This CDR3 is built from 15 residues. The germline V and J ends were trimmed by 6 bases and 2 bases, with 17 bases remaining between them. Written as DNA, the CDR3 is TGTGCCAGCAGGGCCAGCGCGGCCTCCACCTACGAGCAGTACTTC. This codes for CASRASAASTYEQYF.

Details on this clone: Other DNA sequences in the same sample also yield this CDR3. The rearrangement uses TRBV20-1 and TRBJ2-5, with unresolved D. Germline V gene data show CDR1 as DFQATT and CDR2 as SNEGSKA (reference sequence). The CDR3 is 11 amino acids. Trimming cost V 3 bases and J 5 bases, with 7 bases left between them. This CDR3 is CSARPLETQYF. The CDR3 bases are TGCAGTGCTAGGCCGCTGGAGACCCAGTACTTC.

This clone was recorded a few times. The rearrangement links TRBV29-1 to TRBJ1-1; 8 bases map to TRBD1. This CDR3 comprises 13 residues. J gave up 7 bases and V 6 bases, and 10 bases lay outside the gene matches. The germline V gene encodes CDR1 SQVTM and CDR2 ANQGSEA. The CDR3: CSVDRGSPNEAFF. CDR3 bases: TGCAGCGTCGACAGGGGCTCACCTAATGAAGCTTTCTTT.

V gene TRBV4-2 combines with J gene TRBJ2-5; D remains ambiguous. The ends were cut back, 1 base at V and 1 base at J, with 7 bases in the middle. The CDR3 runs to 14 residues. CDR1 LGHNA and CDR2 YNFKEQ come from the germline V gene. Here the CDR3 reads CASSQVGSQETQYF. The CDR3 DNA reads as TGTGCCAGCAGCCAAGTGGGCAGCCAAGAGACCCAGTACTTC.

V and J are TRBV7-9 and TRBJ2-7; D unresolved. V lost 5 bases, J lost 0 bases, and 20 bases lay in between. Looked up from germline, CDR1 is SEHNR and CDR2 is FQNEAQ (reference sequence). This CDR3 has 17 amino acids. This chain's CDR3 is CASSPFPPGGISYEQYF. The CDR3, as DNA: TGTGCCAGCAGCCCGTTCCCACCCGGCGGTATCTCCTACGAGCAGTACTTC.

The chain links TRBV27 to TRBJ1-6; D is uncertain. V gave up 5 bases and J gave up 0 bases, with 8 bases separating them. From germline, CDR1 is MNHEY and CDR2 SMNVEV (reference sequence). The CDR3 spans 15 residues. The CDR3 sequence is CASSPLTSYNSPLHF. CDR3 DNA: TGTGCCAGCAGTCCCCTAACCTCCTATAATTCACCCCTCCACTTT.

The CDR3 is CASSLAGGTGANVLTF. The CDR3 DNA sequence: TGTGCCAGCAGCTTGGCCGGGGGAACTGGGGCCAACGTCCTGACTTTC. The rearrangement joins TRBV5-4 to TRBJ2-6, with D tentatively TRBD2 (6 bases). V was shortened by 0 bases and J by 2 bases, with 9 bases between the two germline ends. Germline loops: CDR1 SGHNT, CDR2 YYREEE (reference sequence). This CDR3 spans 16 amino acids.

The chain's CDR3 is CASSKRGSNTGELFF. In DNA form, the CDR3 reads TGTGCCAGCAGTAAGCGGGGGTCGAACACCGGGGAGCTGTTTTTT. The chain combines TRBV25-1 with TRBJ2-2, with TRBD2 identical over 8 bases. With V trimmed by 5 bases and J by 0 bases, 2 bases remained unmatched. Germline lookup yields CDR1 MGHDK and CDR2 SYGVNS. The CDR3 runs 15 residues.

The chain has TRBV10-3 and TRBJ1-2; D gene uncertain. The CDR3 runs 11 residues. V was clipped by 10 bases and J by 3 bases, with 9 bases between them. Germline CDR1 reads ENHRY; CDR2 reads SYGVKD. In nucleotides, the CDR3 is TGTGCCACCGCCCGGGACTATGGCTACACCTTC. It is translated as CATARDYGYTF.

The chain carries TRBV6-5 and TRBJ1-6; D gene ambiguous. This CDR3 spans 13 amino acids. Germline CDR1 and CDR2: MNHEY and SVGAGI. Trimming removed 5 bases from V and 0 bases from J, with 2 bases in between. The CDR3 coding sequence is TGTGCCAGCAGTATCTCCTATAATTCACCCCTCCACTTT. Translation: CASSISYNSPLHF.